One sample yielded the 25 T cell receptor beta chains listed below, sequenced in a study of STAT5B mutations in CD4+ large granular lymphocyte leukemia. This table comes from immunoSEQ multiplex PCR, and its TCRdb copy is limited to in-frame clones, with some not included. The table lists tens of thousands of clones, roughly 69% of them singletons. The sequencing sample was made of CD4+ T cells from blood buffy coats. The receptor set was obtained from a human donor in good health.

The chain has TRBV5-8 and TRBJ1-5, with 7 bases that match TRBD1. V was pared by 5 bases and J by 7 bases, with 18 bases of the junction left unmatched. CDR3 length equals 17 residues. Germline CDR1 and CDR2: SGHTS and YDEGEE. CDR3 region: CASRSGATGRGGQPQHF. In nucleotides, the CDR3 is TGTGCCAGCAGGTCTGGGGCGACAGGGAGGGGGGGACAGCCCCAGCATTTT.

The chain recombines TRBV5-1 with TRBJ2-2; D uncertain. The V gene's germline CDR1 is SGHRS and CDR2 YFSETQ. The ends were cut back, 0 bases at V and 6 bases at J, with 3 bases in the middle. The length of the CDR3 is 12 residues. The CDR3 region is CASSLVAGELFF. CDR3 in DNA: TGCGCCAGCAGCTTGGTGGCCGGGGAGCTGTTTTTT.

The rearrangement joins TRBV5-1 to TRBJ1-1, with a possible D match to TRBD1 (6 bases). Germline loops: CDR1 SGHRS, CDR2 YFSETQ. V was cut by 0 bases and J by 7 bases, with 13 bases left in between. The CDR3 has 14 amino acids. CDR3 loop: CASSLDRVYDEAFF. The CDR3 nucleotides read TGCGCCAGCAGCTTGGACAGGGTATACGATGAAGCTTTCTTT.

This CDR3 reads CASRETEGNTEAFF. The CDR3, as DNA: TGTGCCAGCAGGGAGACCGAAGGGAACACTGAAGCTTTCTTT. This chain connects TRBV2 to TRBJ1-1; D call uncertain. CDR3 length: 14 residues. Trimming shortened V by 6 bases and J by 1 base, and 12 bases separated the two germline ends. CDR1 SNHLY and CDR2 FYNNEI come from the germline V gene.

The V call is TRBV12-5, the J call TRBJ2-5; either TRBD1 or TRBD2 may supply D (6 bases each). The V end lost 9 bases, the J end lost 5 bases, and 16 bases lay between the germline ends. The CDR3 spans 13 residues. Per the germline V gene, CDR1 is LGHNT and CDR2 is FRNRAP. The CDR3 protein is CARGGPGGETQYF. Written as DNA, the CDR3 is TGTGCTAGAGGGGGGCCCGGGGGCGAGACCCAGTACTTC.

This sequence joins TRBV19 and TRBJ2-1; no reliable D call. Trimming shortened V by 4 bases and J by 0 bases, and 16 bases separated the two germline ends. The germline V gene has CDR1 LNHDA and CDR2 SQIVND (reference sequence). The CDR3 runs 17 residues. This CDR3 is CASSTLLRLSSYNEQFF. The DNA of the CDR3 is TGTGCCAGTAGTACGCTCCTCCGGTTGAGCTCCTACAATGAGCAGTTCTTC.

The chain has TRBV5-1 and TRBJ1-1; TRBD1 matches 7 bases. Trimming cost V 7 bases and J 1 base; bases outside gene matches: 4. This CDR3 is built from 13 residues. CDR1 and CDR2 from the germline V gene are SGHRS and YFSETQ. The CDR3 region is CASAGTANTEAFF. In DNA form, the CDR3 reads TGCGCCAGCGCTGGGACAGCGAACACTGAAGCTTTCTTT. Together with reference TRBV5-1 and TRBJ1-1, the CDR3 gives the full variable domain: KAGVTQTPRYLIKTRGQQVTLSCSPISGHRSVSWYQQTPGQGLQFLFEYFSETQRNKGNFPGRFSGRQFSNSRSEMNVSTLELGDSALYLCASAGTANTEAFFGQGTRLTVV.

This chain links TRBV10-3 with TRBJ2-1, with D uncertain. The CDR3 covers 12 residues. The germline V gene has CDR1 ENHRY and CDR2 SYGVKD. The V end was cut by 0 bases, the J end by 6 bases, with 3 bases between. The CDR3 loop is CAISESSNEQFF. Here the CDR3 DNA reads TGTGCCATCAGTGAGTCTAGCAATGAGCAGTTCTTC.

V and J are TRBV28 and TRBJ2-1, with TRBD2 as a possible D gene (6 bases). The germline CDR1 and CDR2 sequences are MDHEN and SYDVKM. Trimming took 10 bases from V and 9 from J, leaving 25 bases between them. This CDR3 contains 15 residues. CDR3 amino acids: CATGPKTSGVVEQFF. The CDR3 DNA follows: TGTGCCACCGGTCCGAAGACTAGTGGTGTAGTTGAGCAGTTCTTC. Supplemented by reference TRBV28 and TRBJ2-1, the full variable domain reads DVKVTQSSRYLVKRTGEKVFLECVQDMDHENMFWYRQDPGLGLRLIYFSYDVKMKEKGDIPEGYSVSREKKERFSLILESASTNQTSMYLCATGPKTSGVVEQFFGPGTRLTVL.

The CDR3 nucleotides are TGCGCCAGCAGTGAGTACGCGGGAGGCCTAGAGGAGACCCAGTACTTC. Translation: CASSEYAGGLEETQYF. The rearrangement links TRBV10-1 to TRBJ2-5, with 8 nucleotides matching TRBD2. Unmatched junction bases numbered 9, after V lost 1 base and J lost 5 bases. Germline-derived CDR1 and CDR2 are WNHNN and SYGVQD (reference sequence). There are 16 residues in the CDR3.

This clone came up a few times. The J gene is TRBJ1-2, the V gene TRBV28, with D possibly matching TRBD1 (5 bases). The germline V and J ends were trimmed by 3 bases and 2 bases, with 10 bases remaining between them. Per the germline V gene, CDR1 is MDHEN and CDR2 is SYDVKM. The CDR3 is 14 amino acids. The CDR3 loop reads CASSFPEGNYGYTF. In nucleotides, the CDR3 is TGTGCCAGCAGTTTTCCTGAGGGGAACTATGGCTACACCTTC.

The rearrangement joins TRBV2 to TRBJ1-6; D ambiguous. Trimming removed 2 bases from V and 5 bases from J, with 10 bases in between. Germline V CDR1 and CDR2: SNHLY, FYNNEI. This CDR3 region has 15 residues. CDR3 sequence: CASSERPADNSPLHF. The CDR3 region has the DNA TGTGCCAGCAGTGAACGGCCAGCGGATAATTCACCCCTCCACTTT.

The chain couples TRBV5-6 to TRBJ2-1; no clear D. This CDR3 spans 13 amino acids. Germline loops: CDR1 SGHDT, CDR2 YYEEEE. V was trimmed by 3 bases and J by 0 bases, leaving 4 bases between them. The CDR3 coding sequence is TGTGCCAGCAGCTCCCTCTCCTACAATGAGCAGTTCTTC. This codes for CASSSLSYNEQFF.

The J gene is TRBJ2-5, the V gene TRBV7-3; 9 bases fit TRBD2. V lost 4 bases and J lost 5; bases outside the gene matches: 8. The CDR3 is 15 residues long. From germline, CDR1 is SGHTA and CDR2 FQGTGA. CDR3 protein: CASSSSGGGAETQYF. In nucleotides, the CDR3 is TGTGCCAGCAGCTCCTCGGGCGGGGGGGCGGAGACCCAGTACTTC.

The rearrangement uses TRBV5-4 and TRBJ2-3, with D tentatively TRBD1 (5 bases). Germline V lookup: CDR1 SGHNT, CDR2 YYREEE (reference sequence). This CDR3 has 16 amino acids. The ends were cut back, 0 bases at V and 0 bases at J, with 11 bases in the middle. The CDR3 DNA reads as TGTGCCAGCAGCTTGGGGGCCCGACAGAGCACAGATACGCAGTATTTT. Amino acid sequence: CASSLGARQSTDTQYF. Filled out from reference TRBV5-4 and TRBJ2-3, the complete variable domain reads ETGVTQSPTHLIKTRGQQVTLRCSSQSGHNTVSWYQQALGQGPQFIFQYYREEENGRGNFPPRFSGLQFPNYSSELNVNALELDDSALYLCASSLGARQSTDTQYFGPGTRLTVL.

The V and J genes are TRBV5-4 and TRBJ2-3; D gene uncertain. V dropped 3 bases and J dropped 0 bases, with 14 bases sitting between them. Germline V gene lookup returns CDR1 SGHNT and CDR2 YYREEE (reference sequence). The CDR3 covers 16 residues. This chain's CDR3 is CASSSRGRFSTDTQYF. The CDR3, as DNA: TGTGCCAGCAGCTCACGAGGCCGATTTAGCACAGATACGCAGTATTTT.

This clone was detected only once. The V and J genes are TRBV7-9 and TRBJ1-5, with D possibly being TRBD1 (5 bases). The CDR3 length is 13 residues. V shed 4 bases and J shed 4 bases, with 8 bases lying between them. Germline loops: CDR1 SEHNR, CDR2 FQNEAQ (reference sequence). The CDR3 reads CASSSGENQPQHF. The CDR3 coding sequence is TGTGCCAGCAGCTCGGGGGAAAATCAGCCCCAGCATTTT.

This clone occurred once. The J gene is TRBJ2-2, the V gene TRBV19; D might be TRBD1 or TRBD2, each matching 6 bases. This CDR3 spans 14 amino acids. Germline assignment: CDR1 LNHDA and CDR2 SQIVND (reference sequence). V was pared by 5 bases and J by 4 bases, with 11 bases between. CDR3: CASSAGGGTGELFF. The CDR3 bases are TGTGCCAGTAGTGCCGGGGGCGGCACCGGGGAGCTGTTTTTT.

This clone was recorded a few times. V gene TRBV20-1 combines with J gene TRBJ2-5; D uncertain. The CDR3 spans 11 residues. V dropped 7 bases and J dropped 5 bases, with 11 bases sitting between them. Germline CDR1 reads DFQATT; CDR2 reads SNEGSKA (reference sequence). CDR3 in amino acids: CSVKAGETQYF. The CDR3 DNA reads as TGCAGTGTCAAGGCCGGGGAGACCCAGTACTTC.

The sample holds one count of this clone. The chain employs TRBV4-1 and TRBJ2-1, with 8 bases that match TRBD2. CDR1 and CDR2 (germline): MGHRA, YSYEKL. The CDR3 extends over 14 amino acids. Trimming cost V 3 bases and J 10 bases; bases outside gene matches: 8. The CDR3 region is CASSHPPAGGEQFF. The CDR3 DNA follows: TGCGCCAGCAGCCATCCGCCGGCGGGGGGAGAGCAGTTCTTC.

V and J are TRBV6-5 and TRBJ1-4, with 11 bases aligning to TRBD1. V gave up 5 bases and J gave up 7 bases; unmatched junction bases: 3. Germline-derived CDR1 and CDR2 are MNHEY and SVGAGI. CDR3 length: 14 residues. CDR3 DNA: TGTGCCAGCAGTCGGGGACAGGGGGTTGAAAAACTGTTTTTT. Residues: CASSRGQGVEKLFF.

Only a few counts were recorded for this clone. J is TRBJ2-5 and V is TRBV5-1, with 8 bases that match TRBD1. The germline CDR1 and CDR2 sequences are SGHRS and YFSETQ. The CDR3 contains 14 residues. Trimming removed 2 bases from V and 0 bases from J; junction bases left unmatched: 0. The CDR3 protein is CASSLQGDQETQYF. CDR3 nucleotide sequence: TGCGCCAGCAGCTTACAGGGGGACCAAGAGACCCAGTACTTC.

This clone was detected a few times. The chain links TRBV28 to TRBJ1-5, with TRBD1 matching 11 bases. CDR1 and CDR2 (germline): MDHEN, SYDVKM. With V trimmed by 5 bases and J by 7 bases, 10 bases remained unmatched. The CDR3 sequence is 16 residues long. The CDR3 DNA reads as TGTGCCAGCAGTCGACCGGGACAGGGGGTGACCCAGCCCCAGCATTTT. This sequence encodes CASSRPGQGVTQPQHF.

The chain joins TRBV7-3 to TRBJ2-1, with D unresolved. CDR1 and CDR2 (germline): SGHTA, FQGTGA. V gave up 3 bases and J gave up 6 bases, with 12 bases separating them. The CDR3 consists of 14 residues. For the CDR3, the DNA is TGTGCCAGCAGCTTGGGCGGAGAAGGCAATGAGCAGTTCTTC. It translates to CASSLGGEGNEQFF.

V usage is TRBV7-9 and J usage is TRBJ1-1, with D perhaps matching TRBD1 (6 bases). Per the germline V gene, CDR1 is SEHNR and CDR2 is FQNEAQ (reference sequence). Trimming took 5 bases from V and 1 from J, leaving 11 bases between them. The length of the CDR3 is 14 residues. Here the CDR3 reads CASSARGGNTEAFF. In nucleotides, the CDR3 is TGTGCCAGCAGCGCCCGAGGGGGGAACACTGAAGCTTTCTTT.